One T cell receptor (beta chain) is described in this entry. The target of this receptor is not known. Base-call qualities are not available, and no considerably larger clone is one nucleotide away. Patients with a history of autoimmune disease or receiving systemic immunosuppression were excluded from the trial. Peripheral blood for TCR sequencing was collected from all dose cohorts at baseline, on cycle 4 day 1, and on cycle 7 day 1. Samples came from an open-label, multicenter, first-in-human phase I dose-escalation trial of ivuxolimab. Adults with locally advanced or metastatic melanoma, renal cell carcinoma, hepatocellular carcinoma or head and neck squamous cell carcinoma were enrolled in the trial. CD4+ and CD8+ T cells were sorted separately from peripheral blood before TCR sequencing. This sample was taken from a study of OX40 agonist ivuxolimab in advanced cancers. Broadly, across the study: Ivuxolimab was an agonistic, fully human IgG2 monoclonal antibody directed against OX40 (CD134), a costimulatory receptor. Prior anti-PD-1, anti-PD-L1 or anti-CTLA-4 therapy was permitted, and checkpoint inhibitors had been received by more than 35% of dose-escalation patients. The dose-escalation cohort was 82.7% male with a mean age of approximately 60 years, ranging from roughly 23 to 85. The paper covers the monotherapy dose-escalation part of the phase I ivuxolimab trial, which included N ≈ 57 patients. The point of sequencing TCRbeta in the periphery was to test whether ivuxolimab changed TCR sequence diversity and drove clonal T-cell expansion. Partial responses occurred in three dose-escalation patients, of whom one had hepatocellular carcinoma and two had cutaneous melanoma. Of the roughly 54 patients in dose escalation, around 20 had hepatocellular carcinoma, some 15 had melanoma, 9 had renal cell carcinoma and 9 had head and neck cancer. Intravenous ivuxolimab was administered to patients every 2 weeks at six dose levels: 0.01, 0.1, 0.3, 1.5, 3 and 10 mg/kg.

Genomic DNA was isolated from the sorted cells so that the TCRbeta CDR3 region could be sequenced. The immunoSEQ Assay was used to sequence the TCRbeta CDR3 regions. Sourced from immuneACCESS, this table was stored by TCRdb with only in-frame sequences that have V and J called. A share of the clones is absent; for the studies checked, an unresolved V gene accounts for under half, and the remainder has no known explanation. This sample gives some 71,000 clones in total; about four fifths of them show up just once. 7.5% to 9% of the sample comes from the top ten. The research as a whole found: Low levels of normalized T-cell clonal expansion were also shown by some nonresponding patients. In the 0.1-3.0 mg/kg groups, partial responders were among the patients with the lowest normalized peripheral clonal expansion, particularly in CD8+ T cells. The antigen specificity of the peripheral T cells that underwent clonal expansion was not determined. After ivuxolimab, CD8+ T cells had more expanded clones than CD4+ T cells on average. At doses of 0.1 to 3.0 mg/kg, clonal expansion of both CD4+ and CD8+ T cells in blood was seen between baseline and week 6.

The TCR was taken from an adult with an advanced solid tumor such as melanoma, head and neck, liver or kidney cancer. Source: CD4+ or CD8+ T cells sorted from blood, taken in a trial of the OX40 agonist ivuxolimab.

CDR3 reads: CASSLGTSGSLDEQFF. The DNA reads TGCGCCAGCAGTCTAGGGACTAGCGGGAGTTTGGATGAGCAGTTCTTC. The chain links TRBV5-1 with TRBJ2-1; 14 central bases correspond to TRBD2. Sequences SGHRS (CDR1) and YFSETQ (CDR2) are obtained from the germline V gene. Here V drops 5 bases and J drops 8 bases, and the junction holds 9 bases not matched to any gene. The CDR3 holds 16 amino acids from the cysteine to the phenylalanine. The DNA shown is the 48-base CDR3, in frame from base 1. The variable domain in full, with residues beyond the CDR3 obtained from the reference TRBV5-1 and TRBJ2-1 genes, is KAGVTQTPRYLIKTRGQQVTLSCSPISGHRSVSWYQQTPGQGLQFLFEYFSETQRNKGNFPGRFSGRQFSNSRSEMNVSTLELGDSALYLCASSLGTSGSLDEQFFGPGTRLTVL.